The subject of this entry is one T cell receptor (beta chain). This sample is part of a study of control samples from healthy donors and cancer patients. V was clipped by 5 bases and J by 2 bases, with 10 bases between them. This CDR3 is built from 15 residues. Germline lookup yields CDR1 SGHAT and CDR2 FQNNGV. Clones were read by immunoSEQ multiplex PCR, and TCRdb kept only the in-frame ones, dropping some. The table records about 140,000 clones, about 91% of them present only once. Specimen: blood. This sequence joins TRBV11-2 and TRBJ1-6, with D perhaps TRBD1 (6 bases). The receptor's source is a man aged 18 to 35 in good health. CDR3 in DNA: TGTGCCAGCAGCCGGGGGCGACCCTATAATTCACCCCTCCACTTT. Protein product: CASSRGRPYNSPLHF.